One and the same sample provided the 3 T cell receptor beta chains below, sequenced in a study of cytomegalovirus exposure and HLA in healthy donors. Generated by immunoSEQ multiplex PCR, the TCRdb table keeps only in-frame clones and is missing some. Among 60,000 to 90,000 clones listed, about 93% were seen once. The sample consisted of PBMCs. These receptors were taken from a woman aged 18-29 years in good health and CMV-seronegative.

CDR3: CASRRDQGEGTQYF. The DNA of the CDR3 is TGTGCCAGCAGGAGGGACCAGGGGGAAGGTACGCAGTATTTT. The chain links TRBV6-5 to TRBJ2-3; TRBD1 aligns across 7 bases. This CDR3 comprises 14 residues. The V gene end was trimmed by 6 bases and the J gene end by 8 bases; junction bases not matched to a gene: 11. Germline CDR1 is MNHEY and CDR2 is SVGAGI.

The rearrangement links TRBV18 to TRBJ1-5; D call uncertain. From germline, CDR1 is KGHSH and CDR2 LQKENI. With 3 bases removed from V and 2 bases from J, the gap between germline ends came to 14 bases. CDR3 length equals 16 residues. This CDR3 is CASSPVELQGNQPQHF. Here the CDR3 DNA reads TGTGCCAGCTCACCGGTTGAGTTGCAGGGCAATCAGCCCCAGCATTTT.

The chain joins TRBV29-1 to TRBJ1-1; possible D gene TRBD1, 6 bases. Between the trimmed V and J ends, which lost 7 bases and 1 base, there was a span of 10 bases. The CDR3 has 12 amino acids. From germline, CDR1 is SQVTM and CDR2 ANQGSEA. The CDR3 sequence is CSGGHSNTEAFF. The CDR3, as DNA: TGCAGCGGGGGACATTCGAACACTGAAGCTTTCTTT. Based on the CDR3 plus reference TRBV29-1 and TRBJ1-1, the full variable domain is SAVISQKPSRDICQRGTSLTIQCQVDSQVTMMFWYRQQPGQSLTLIATANQGSEATYESGFVIDKFPISRPNLTFSTLTVSNMSPEDSSIYLCSGGHSNTEAFFGQGTRLTVV.